What follows are 32 T cell receptor beta chains derived from one specimen sequenced in a study of T cells after yellow fever vaccination (dated 2019 in TCRdb). Receptor amplification or capture employed 5' RACE. Data came from an Illumina HiSeq 2500. TCRdb passed the public sequencing reads through fastp at Q25 and MiXCR, retaining productive beta sequences. CDR3 protein sequences are deduplicated, and each keeps its most common genes and DNA. The sample table records 320,000 or so distinct CDR3 sequences; 8% to 9.5% of these occur just once. Jointly, the top ten make up approximately 15% of the sample. This sample's treatment or condition label indicates: live attenuated yellow fever vaccine strain. Source: PBMCs, taken around 45 days after the first yellow fever vaccination. The origin of the receptors is a man younger than 30 who received the YFV17D yellow fever vaccine.

V is TRBV3-1 and J is TRBJ1-5; D ambiguous. CDR1 is LGHDT and CDR2 is YNNKEL in the germline V gene (reference sequence). The V and J ends lost 5 bases and 1 base respectively, with 15 bases between them. The CDR3 has 16 residues. In nucleotides, the CDR3 is TGTGCCAGCAGCTCTAACGCGGGCGGGAGCAATCAGCCCCAGCATTTT. Translation gives CASSSNAGGSNQPQHF.

This clonotype has a count of ten or more. The CDR3 nucleotides read TGCAGTGCTAACCTTAGCCCCAGGGTACAAGAGACCCAGTACTTC. Translating gives CSANLSPRVQETQYF. V and J are TRBV20-1 and TRBJ2-5; a weak D match, TRBD1 (5 bases). Per the germline V gene, CDR1 is DFQATT and CDR2 is SNEGSKA (reference sequence). This CDR3 is built from 15 residues. V was clipped by 4 bases and J by 2 bases, with 17 bases between them.

The chain is built from TRBV30 and TRBJ1-4; no reliable D call. The CDR3 has 11 amino acids. V dropped 3 bases and J dropped 4 bases, with 3 bases sitting between them. Germline CDR1 is GTSNPN and CDR2 is SVGIG (reference sequence). In DNA, the CDR3 is TGTGCCTGGAGGTATAATGAAAAACTGTTTTTT. It codes for CAWRYNEKLFF.

This clonotype was counted only a few times. The genes are TRBV7-8 and TRBJ2-3, with D tentatively TRBD2 (6 bases). The CDR3 runs 14 residues. CDR1 SGHVS and CDR2 FQNEAQ come from the germline V gene. With 6 bases removed from V and 0 bases from J, the gap between germline ends came to 10 bases. The CDR3 sequence is CASRVRGSTDTQYF. The CDR3 nucleotides are TGTGCCAGCAGGGTACGGGGGAGCACAGATACGCAGTATTTT.

This clonotype appeared a few times. The chain has TRBV12-3 or TRBV12-4 and TRBJ2-5; the D gene could be TRBD1 or TRBD2 (6 bases each). The CDR3 has 16 amino acids. V dropped 5 bases and J dropped 11 bases, with 27 bases sitting between them. The CDR3 DNA sequence: TGTGCCAGCAGTCCAACTCAACAGGGTCGGGGGTTTTGGCAGTACTTC. This sequence encodes CASSPTQQGRGFWQYF.

The chain employs TRBV4-2 and TRBJ2-1; D possibly corresponds to TRBD1 (5 bases). V dropped 4 bases and J dropped 0 bases, with 13 bases sitting between them. This CDR3 region has 16 residues. Germline-derived CDR1 and CDR2 are LGHNA and YNFKEQ. CDR3 in DNA: TGTGCCAGCAGCCGAGGACACGACCTCTCCTACAATGAGCAGTTCTTC. This translates into CASSRGHDLSYNEQFF.

The chain is built from TRBV11-2 and TRBJ2-5; 7 bases match TRBD2. The CDR3 extends over 13 amino acids. Germline CDR1 reads SGHAT; CDR2 reads FQNNGV. J gave up 4 bases and V 5 bases, and 4 bases lay outside the gene matches. The CDR3 DNA is TGTGCCAGCAGCCCACTAGCGCGAGAGACCCAGTACTTC. Protein: CASSPLARETQYF.

The chain combines TRBV21-1 with TRBJ2-3. TRBV21-1 is a documented pseudogene. This CDR3 spans 15 amino acids. The CDR3 DNA follows: TGTGCCAGCAGCAAAGAGTCGTATTGCACAGATACGCAGTATTTT. Its protein product is CASSKESYCTDTQYF.

The chain uses TRBV5-4 and TRBJ2-5; no reliable D call. Germline V gene sequence: CDR1 SGHNT, CDR2 YYREEE (reference sequence). The CDR3 totals 14 residues. V was shortened by 0 bases and J by 1 base, with 7 bases between the two germline ends. CDR3 coding DNA: TGTGCCAGCAGCTTGGCCTCTATCCAAGAGACCCAGTACTTC. Protein: CASSLASIQETQYF.

This sequence joins TRBV27 and TRBJ1-4, with 9 bases matching TRBD1. Germline V lookup: CDR1 MNHEY, CDR2 SMNVEV (reference sequence). The CDR3 length is 13 residues. The V segment lost 11 bases and the J segment 7 bases; nucleotides outside the gene matches: 8. The CDR3 is CAVGRGQGEKLFF. The DNA of the CDR3 is TGTGCCGTAGGGAGGGGACAGGGTGAAAAACTGTTTTTT. Complete variable domain (other parts from reference TRBV27 and TRBJ1-4): EAQVTQNPRYLITVTGKKLTVTCSQNMNHEYMSWYRQDPGLGLRQIYYSMNVEVTDKGDVPEGYKVSRKEKRNFPLILESPSPNQTSLYFCAVGRGQGEKLFFGSGTQLSVL.

This clonotype has more than one count but fewer than ten. The CDR3 nucleotides are TGTGCCAGCAGTTTATATAAGAGTCAGCCCCAGCATTTT. Protein sequence: CASSLYKSQPQHF. The chain is built from TRBV27 and TRBJ1-5; no definite D call. V was cut by 1 base and J by 6 bases, with 7 bases left in between. Germline CDR1 reads MNHEY; CDR2 reads SMNVEV (reference sequence). The CDR3 extends over 13 amino acids.

This clonotype was counted at least ten times. This chain joins TRBV12-3 or TRBV12-4 and TRBJ1-6; 8 bases align to TRBD1. After removal of 5 bases from V and 6 bases from J, the junction contained 6 bases not matched to a gene. This CDR3 comprises 15 residues. The CDR3 bases are TGTGCCAGCAGTCCCTTGCAGGGGGCTAATTCACCCCTCCACTTT. Amino acid sequence: CASSPLQGANSPLHF.

The gene calls are TRBV3-1 and TRBJ2-2; perhaps TRBD2 as D (5 bases). Looked up from germline, CDR1 is LGHDT and CDR2 is YNNKEL (reference sequence). CDR3 length equals 15 residues. Deletions cut 0 bases from V and 9 bases from J, with 14 bases between. The CDR3 is CASSQDGSWHRELFF. The CDR3 region has the DNA TGTGCCAGCAGCCAAGATGGGAGTTGGCACCGGGAGCTGTTTTTT.

This clonotype was found a few times. The V and J genes are TRBV11-1 and TRBJ1-2; 7 nucleotides match TRBD1. After removal of 2 bases from V and 4 bases from J, the junction contained 7 bases not matched to a gene. Germline-derived CDR1 and CDR2 are SGHAT and FQDESV (reference sequence). The CDR3 extends over 15 amino acids. The chain's CDR3 is CASSLNLGQSYGYTF. Here the CDR3 DNA reads TGTGCCAGCAGCTTAAATTTGGGACAGTCCTATGGCTACACCTTC.

This clonotype has more than one count but fewer than ten. The V call is TRBV6-2 or TRBV6-3, the J call TRBJ2-7; D uncertain. The CDR3 runs 12 residues. Per the germline V gene, CDR1 is MNHEY and CDR2 is SVGEGT. The V end lost 3 bases, the J end lost 5 bases, and 8 bases lay between the germline ends. The CDR3 bases are TGTGCCAGCAGTTATCCTTCAGACGAGCAGTACTTC. Translation: CASSYPSDEQYF.

This chain uses TRBV7-2 with TRBJ1-5; D not certain. With 4 bases removed from V and 3 bases from J, the gap between germline ends came to 10 bases. CDR1 is SGHTA and CDR2 is FQGNSA in the germline V gene. CDR3 length: 14 amino acids. The CDR3 sequence: CASSSDGINQPQHF. CDR3 nucleotides: TGTGCCAGCAGCTCGGACGGAATCAATCAGCCCCAGCATTTT.

This clonotype was seen more than once but under ten times. This chain links TRBV12-3 or TRBV12-4 with TRBJ1-2, with D possibly matching TRBD1 (6 bases). This CDR3 spans 13 amino acids. The V and J ends lost 6 bases and 4 bases respectively, with 12 bases between them. Here the CDR3 reads CASSPGQPYGYTF. The CDR3, as DNA: TGTGCCAGCAGCCCTGGACAGCCCTATGGCTACACCTTC.

This clonotype was counted between two and nine times. This sequence joins TRBV10-3 and TRBJ2-2; 10 nucleotides align to TRBD2. V trimming: 4 bases; J trimming: 1 base; junction bases outside the gene matches: 3. This CDR3 spans 16 amino acids. Germline CDR1 reads ENHRY; CDR2 reads SYGVKD. CDR3 residues: CAISGGLAVNTGELFF. CDR3 DNA: TGTGCCATCAGTGGAGGACTAGCGGTGAACACCGGGGAGCTGTTTTTT.

This clonotype was detected only a few times. DNA of the CDR3: TGTGCCAGCAGAGTTCAGGGGAGCCTTGAAGCTTTCTTT. It is translated as CASRVQGSLEAFF. The rearrangement uses TRBV12-3 or TRBV12-4 and TRBJ1-1, with a possible D match to TRBD1 (6 bases). The CDR3 sequence is 13 residues long. V shed 6 bases and J shed 7 bases, with 15 bases lying between them.

This clonotype was seen only a few times. The chain couples TRBV18 to TRBJ1-1; D perhaps matches TRBD1 (6 bases). The CDR3 is 13 amino acids. Trimming pared 5 bases from V and 3 bases from J, leaving 10 bases between. Germline assignment: CDR1 KGHSH and CDR2 LQKENI. The CDR3 nucleotides read TGTGCCAGCTCAAGGGGGGAAGACACTGAAGCTTTCTTT. As protein: CASSRGEDTEAFF.

This clonotype appeared a few times. This chain joins TRBV7-2 and TRBJ1-1; 7 bases map to TRBD1. Trimming at V came to 5 bases and at J to 6 bases, leaving 12 bases not matched to a gene. The CDR3 runs 15 residues. CDR1 and CDR2 from the germline V gene are SGHTA and FQGNSA. The CDR3 sequence: CASSPRQGVGSEAFF. DNA of the CDR3: TGTGCCAGCAGCCCACGACAGGGCGTGGGGTCTGAAGCTTTCTTT. Drawing the rest from reference TRBV7-2 and TRBJ1-1, the complete variable domain is GAGVSQSPSNKVTEKGKDVELRCDPISGHTALYWYRQSLGQGLEFLIYFQGNSAPDKSGLPSDRFSAERTGGSVSTLTIQRTQQEDSAVYLCASSPRQGVGSEAFFGQGTRLTVV.

The gene calls are TRBV11-2 and TRBJ2-5, with a possible D match to TRBD2 (6 bases). The CDR3 is made up of 15 amino acids. Trimming shortened V by 5 bases and J by 1 base, and 14 bases separated the two germline ends. The germline gives CDR1 SGHAT, CDR2 FQNNGV. The CDR3 sequence is CASSPLAGFQETQYF. In nucleotides, the CDR3 is TGTGCCAGCAGCCCGTTGGCGGGATTCCAAGAGACCCAGTACTTC.

This chain joins TRBV19 and TRBJ2-5; D is possibly TRBD2 (6 bases). There are 14 residues in the CDR3. Germline lookup yields CDR1 LNHDA and CDR2 SQIVND (reference sequence). Trimming took 7 bases from V and 2 from J, leaving 14 bases between them. DNA for the CDR3: TGTGCCAGTACTCCGACCGGAGGGCAAGAGACCCAGTACTTC. Amino acid sequence: CASTPTGGQETQYF.

The rearrangement uses TRBV20-1 and TRBJ2-1; 8 bases agree with TRBD2. CDR1 DFQATT and CDR2 SNEGSKA come from the germline V gene (reference sequence). This CDR3 spans 11 amino acids. J lost 9 bases, V lost 7 bases, and 5 bases had no gene match. CDR3 in DNA: TGCAGTGTAGCGGGGTTTCGTGAGCAGTTCTTC. Protein sequence: CSVAGFREQFF.

This clonotype was observed a handful of times. This chain uses TRBV28 with TRBJ2-7; 10 bases are a match to TRBD1. The V gene's germline CDR1 is MDHEN and CDR2 SYDVKM. Germline trimming cut 6 bases from V and 4 bases from J; bases unmatched to any gene: 12. This CDR3 has 16 residues. The DNA of the CDR3 is TGTGCCAGCAGAGGAGGAGGGACAGGGGAGCGATACGAGCAGTACGTC. Amino acid sequence: CASRGGGTGERYEQYV.

This clonotype was counted ten times or more. The chain combines TRBV7-9 with TRBJ1-1; the D gene is possibly TRBD1 (5 bases). The CDR3 is made up of 15 amino acids. From germline, CDR1 is SEHNR and CDR2 FQNEAQ (reference sequence). Trimming pared 4 bases from V and 2 bases from J, leaving 14 bases between. The CDR3 spells CASSSGDSLNTEAFF. The CDR3 region has the DNA TGTGCCAGCAGCTCAGGAGACAGTCTAAACACTGAAGCTTTCTTT.

This clonotype was seen a handful of times. The V gene is TRBV5-4, the J gene TRBJ2-1, with 10 bases matching TRBD1. Germline-derived CDR1 and CDR2 are SGHNT and YYREEE (reference sequence). There are 13 residues in the CDR3. The junction had 1 base not matched to a gene; V was cut back by 5 bases and J by 5 bases. The CDR3 loop is CASRGQGNNEQFF. The CDR3, as DNA: TGTGCCAGCAGGGGACAGGGGAACAATGAGCAGTTCTTC.

In DNA, the CDR3 is TGCAGTGCTAGTGTCTTGGGGGCCCAGGGGACCCAGTACTTC. Its protein is CSASVLGAQGTQYF. The chain recombines TRBV20-1 with TRBJ2-5, with D possibly TRBD1 on 6 matching bases. The CDR3 is 14 amino acids. CDR1 is DFQATT, CDR2 SNEGSKA, per germline (reference sequence). V gave up 3 bases and J gave up 7 bases, with 18 bases separating them.

V usage is TRBV3-1 and J usage is TRBJ2-7; D call uncertain. The CDR3 consists of 13 residues. Trimming stripped 3 bases from V and 2 bases from J, with 8 bases between. Germline V CDR1 and CDR2: LGHDT, YNNKEL (reference sequence). CDR3 sequence reads: CASSHSDTYEQYF. As DNA, the CDR3 is TGTGCCAGCAGCCATTCGGATACCTACGAGCAGTACTTC.

This clonotype occurred a few times. The V and J genes are TRBV6-5 and TRBJ2-1, with D possibly being TRBD1 (5 bases). Germline V gene sequence: CDR1 MNHEY, CDR2 SVGAGI. V lost 0 bases and J 4 bases, leaving 13 bases between the germline ends. This CDR3 has 16 residues. The CDR3 DNA reads TGTGCCAGCAGTTACTCCTCCAACAGGTATTACAATGAGCAGTTCTTC. This translates into CASSYSSNRYYNEQFF.

The chain employs TRBV2 and TRBJ2-7; no firm D call. The V and J ends lost 8 bases and 3 bases respectively, with 14 bases between them. Per the germline V gene, CDR1 is SNHLY and CDR2 is FYNNEI. This CDR3 comprises 13 residues. CDR3 residues: CASEEVSHYEQYF. In nucleotides, the CDR3 is TGTGCCAGCGAGGAAGTCAGCCACTACGAGCAGTACTTC.

This clonotype was seen a handful of times. J is TRBJ1-5 and V is TRBV27; D perhaps matches TRBD1 (5 bases). CDR1 is MNHEY and CDR2 is SMNVEV in the germline V gene (reference sequence). The germline V and J ends were trimmed by 1 base and 5 bases, with 12 bases remaining between them. The CDR3 has 15 amino acids. Here the CDR3 DNA reads TGTGCCAGCAGTTTATGGGGGGGGGTTTATCAGCCCCAGCATTTT. Its translation is CASSLWGGVYQPQHF.